These 6 T cell receptor beta chains were all obtained from the same sample, sequenced in a study of naive and memory T cell subsets. Both TRBC1 and TRBC2 were covered by a beta constant-region primer of two equimolar oligonucleotides. Nested alpha and beta constant-region primers with the SP2 primer drove four PCR rounds on ligated cDNA. TCRdb processed the UMI-ligation and nested PCR reads anew with MiXCR; each CDR3 protein has one entry. This table has 80,000 to 95,000 distinct CDR3 sequences, roughly 9.3% appearing once. Sequenced sample: naive CD8+ T cells from blood. The source of these receptors is a human donor in good health.

The sample holds a few counts of this clonotype. The chain has TRBV6-2 or TRBV6-3 and TRBJ2-7; D perhaps matches TRBD1 (6 bases). V dropped 2 bases and J dropped 5 bases, with 16 bases sitting between them. Germline V gene data show CDR1 as MNHEY and CDR2 as SVGEGT. This CDR3 spans 15 amino acids. The CDR3 nucleotides are TGTGCCAGCAGTTACCCCGGTCAGGGGCGGGACGAGCAGTACTTC. Its translation: CASSYPGQGRDEQYF.

The chain joins TRBV27 to TRBJ2-3; D gene unclear. Germline V CDR1 and CDR2: MNHEY, SMNVEV (reference sequence). Trimming left V 2 bases short and J 1 base short, with 4 bases between. The CDR3 sequence is 13 residues long. The CDR3 DNA reads TGTGCCAGCAGTTTAATGGGCACAGATACGCAGTATTTT. This codes for CASSLMGTDTQYF.

The chain uses TRBV7-6 and TRBJ1-5; D is perhaps TRBD1 (6 bases). CDR3 length: 17 amino acids. Germline values: CDR1 SGHVS, CDR2 FNYEAQ. The V gene lost 0 bases and the J gene lost 4 bases, with 16 bases spanning the gap. The CDR3 is CASSLARVGDKNQPQHF. CDR3 nucleotides: TGTGCCAGCAGCTTAGCGAGGGTGGGGGACAAAAATCAGCCCCAGCATTTT.

The CDR3 DNA reads TGTGCCAGCAGCGGCCAGGGCCACCAGTACTTC. This sequence encodes CASSGQGHQYF. The rearrangement joins TRBV9 to TRBJ2-5; D may be TRBD1 (5 bases). The ends were cut back, 3 bases at V and 10 bases at J, with 10 bases in the middle. This CDR3 is built from 11 residues. CDR1 is SGDLS and CDR2 is YYNGEE in the germline V gene.

This clonotype has more than one count but fewer than ten. The rearrangement joins TRBV4-1 to TRBJ2-3, with unresolved D. This CDR3 contains 14 residues. The germline gives CDR1 MGHRA, CDR2 YSYEKL. V was pared by 6 bases and J by 1 base, with 11 bases between. CDR3 nucleotides: TGCGCCAGCAGTCCAAACCAGGGCACAGATACGCAGTATTTT. This translates into CASSPNQGTDTQYF.

DNA for the CDR3: TGTGCCAGCACGGGGGTCCCGGCTAGCGGGAGCACAGATACGCAGTATTTT. It translates to CASTGVPASGSTDTQYF. J is TRBJ2-3 and V is TRBV6-6, with TRBD2 identical over 8 bases. CDR3 length: 17 residues. The germline gives CDR1 MNHNY, CDR2 SVGAGI (reference sequence). J gave up 0 bases and V 7 bases, and 12 bases lay outside the gene matches.